This record concerns one T cell receptor beta chain sequence. The antigen is unknown. V was clipped by 8 bases and J by 5 bases, with 10 bases between them. CDR1 and CDR2 (germline): MDHEN, SYDVKM. The CDR3 loop spans 13 amino acids. This entry comes from a study of OX40 agonist ivuxolimab in advanced cancers. Study-wide background: Ivuxolimab, an antibody acting as an agonist of OX40 (CD134), was used to treat patients. Partial responses were achieved by three patients: one hepatocellular carcinoma, two cutaneous melanoma. Notes on the study in general: The authors did not determine the antigen specificity of the expanded peripheral T cells.

Clones were read by immunoSEQ multiplex PCR, and TCRdb kept only the in-frame ones, dropping some. The sample includes roughly 89,000 clones, 80% to 90% of them seen just once. The receptor was isolated from an adult with an advanced solid tumor such as melanoma, head and neck, liver or kidney cancer. This specimen consisted of CD4+ or CD8+ T cells sorted from blood, obtained in a trial of the OX40 agonist ivuxolimab. The J gene is TRBJ1-6, the V gene TRBV28, with a possible D match to TRBD1 (5 bases). CDR3 loop: CASHRDHNSPLHF. Here the CDR3 DNA reads TGTGCCAGCCACCGGGACCATAATTCACCCCTCCACTTT.